What follows is one T cell receptor (beta chain) and its context. Its antigen is unknown. Germline V CDR1 and CDR2: GTSNPN, SVGIG (reference sequence). This CDR3 is 13 amino acids long. Trimming took off 3 bases at V and 5 bases at J, with 13 bases between the two ends. The sample's treatment: around 19 received Ad26.COV2.S at low or high dose, single or two shots; roughly five received placebo; per-sample allocation not given. Samples came from day 63 after the first vaccine or placebo injection. Aged 18-55 years, donor was enrolled in Boston in the early 2020s. Expression of Wuhan-strain SARS-CoV-2 spike came from the Ad26 vector that formed the vaccine. Here immunoSEQ multiplex PCR was the method, and the copy in TCRdb shows in-frame clones only, minus some. This table has roughly 320,000 clones, about 85% appearing once. The sample belongs to a study of Ad26.COV2.S vaccination and SARS-CoV-2 variants. Study details: In the study, Ad26.COV2.S was injected intramuscularly once, or twice 56 days apart. Whole-study findings and limits: Analytic work on TCR breadth and depth might have understated the full extent of total T cell responses.

The chain joins TRBV30 to TRBJ2-5, with D perhaps matching TRBD2 (5 bases). This sample comprised peripheral blood, obtained in a trial of Ad26.COV2.S vaccine versus placebo. The sequence was collected from a person between 18 and 59 years old who received the Ad26.COV2.S COVID-19 vaccine or a placebo. CDR3 protein: CAWSPGVSETQYF. CDR3 bases: TGTGCCTGGAGCCCCGGGGTCTCGGAGACCCAGTACTTC.